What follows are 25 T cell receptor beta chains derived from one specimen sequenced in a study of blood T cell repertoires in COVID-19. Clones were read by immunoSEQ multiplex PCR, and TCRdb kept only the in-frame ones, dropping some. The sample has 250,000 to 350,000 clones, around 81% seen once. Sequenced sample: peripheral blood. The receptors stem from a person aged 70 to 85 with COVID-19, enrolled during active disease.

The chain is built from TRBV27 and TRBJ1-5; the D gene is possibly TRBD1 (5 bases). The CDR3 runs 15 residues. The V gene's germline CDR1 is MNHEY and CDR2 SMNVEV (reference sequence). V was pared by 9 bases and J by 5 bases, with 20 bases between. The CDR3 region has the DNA TGTGCCAGGGGGGAGGGGTTATACGACGATCAGCCCCAGCATTTT. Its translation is CARGEGLYDDQPQHF.

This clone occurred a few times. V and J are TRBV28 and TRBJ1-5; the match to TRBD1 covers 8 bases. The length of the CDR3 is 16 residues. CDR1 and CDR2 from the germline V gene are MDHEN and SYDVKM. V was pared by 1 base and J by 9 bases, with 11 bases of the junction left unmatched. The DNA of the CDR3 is TGTGCCAGCAGTTTATACAGAGACAGGGGACCTTGGCCCCAGCATTTT. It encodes CASSLYRDRGPWPQHF.

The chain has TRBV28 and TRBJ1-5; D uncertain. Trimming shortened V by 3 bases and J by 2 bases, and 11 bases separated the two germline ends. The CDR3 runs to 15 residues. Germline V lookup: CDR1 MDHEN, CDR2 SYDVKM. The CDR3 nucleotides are TGTGCCAGCAGTTTCGTCGGGGTAGGCAATCAGCCCCAGCATTTT. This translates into CASSFVGVGNQPQHF.

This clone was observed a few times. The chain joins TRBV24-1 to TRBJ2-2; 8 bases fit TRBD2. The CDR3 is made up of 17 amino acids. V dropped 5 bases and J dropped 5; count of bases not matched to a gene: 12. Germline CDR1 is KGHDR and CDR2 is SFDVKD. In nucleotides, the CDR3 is TGTGCCACCAGTGCCCGGTGGGCAGCGGGAGAGACCGGGGAGCTGTTTTTT. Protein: CATSARWAAGETGELFF.

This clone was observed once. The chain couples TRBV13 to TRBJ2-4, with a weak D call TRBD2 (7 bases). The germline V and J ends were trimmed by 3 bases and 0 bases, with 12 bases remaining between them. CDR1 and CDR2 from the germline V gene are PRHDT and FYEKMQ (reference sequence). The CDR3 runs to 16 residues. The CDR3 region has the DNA TGTGCCAGCAGCTTCCGGGGGGCCGGAGCCAAAAACATTCAGTACTTC. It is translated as CASSFRGAGAKNIQYF.

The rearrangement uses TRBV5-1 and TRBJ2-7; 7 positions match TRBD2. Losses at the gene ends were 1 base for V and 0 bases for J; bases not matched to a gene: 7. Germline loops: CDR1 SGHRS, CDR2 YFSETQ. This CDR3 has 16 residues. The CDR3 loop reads CASSLTSETSSYEQYF. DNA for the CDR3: TGCGCCAGCAGCTTGACTAGCGAAACTAGCTCCTACGAGCAGTACTTC.

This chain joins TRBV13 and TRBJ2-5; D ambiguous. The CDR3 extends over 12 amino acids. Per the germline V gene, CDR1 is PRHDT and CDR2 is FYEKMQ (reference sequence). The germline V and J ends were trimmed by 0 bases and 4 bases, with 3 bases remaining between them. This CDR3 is CASSLGRETQYF. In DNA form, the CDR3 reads TGTGCCAGCAGCTTAGGGAGAGAGACCCAGTACTTC. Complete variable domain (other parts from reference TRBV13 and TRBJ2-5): AAGVIQSPRHLIKEKRETATLKCYPIPRHDTVYWYQQGPGQDPQFLISFYEKMQSDKGSIPDRFSAQQFSDYHSELNMSSLELGDSALYFCASSLGRETQYFGPGTRLLVL.

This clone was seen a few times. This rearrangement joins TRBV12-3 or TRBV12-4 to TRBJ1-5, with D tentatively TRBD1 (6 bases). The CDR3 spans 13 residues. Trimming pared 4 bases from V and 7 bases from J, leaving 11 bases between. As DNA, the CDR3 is TGTGCCAGCAGTTCACAGGGAAAGCAGCCCCAGCATTTT. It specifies CASSSQGKQPQHF.

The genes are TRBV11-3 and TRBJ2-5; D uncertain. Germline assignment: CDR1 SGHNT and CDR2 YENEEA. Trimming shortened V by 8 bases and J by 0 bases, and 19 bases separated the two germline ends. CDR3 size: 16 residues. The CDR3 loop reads CASPTPQNKYQETQYF. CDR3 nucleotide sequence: TGTGCCAGCCCAACCCCACAGAACAAGTACCAAGAGACCCAGTACTTC.

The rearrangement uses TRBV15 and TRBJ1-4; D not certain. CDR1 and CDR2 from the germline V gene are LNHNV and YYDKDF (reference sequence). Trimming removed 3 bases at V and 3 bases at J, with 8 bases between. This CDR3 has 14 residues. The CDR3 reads CATSSGQANEKLFF. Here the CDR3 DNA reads TGTGCCACCAGCAGTGGGCAGGCTAATGAAAAACTGTTTTTT.

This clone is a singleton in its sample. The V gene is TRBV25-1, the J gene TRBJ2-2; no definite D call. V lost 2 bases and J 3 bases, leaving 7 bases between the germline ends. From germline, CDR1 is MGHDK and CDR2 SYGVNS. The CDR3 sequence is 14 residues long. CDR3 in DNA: TGTGCCAGCAGTGAAGTGCACTACACCGGGGAGCTGTTTTTT. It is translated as CASSEVHYTGELFF.

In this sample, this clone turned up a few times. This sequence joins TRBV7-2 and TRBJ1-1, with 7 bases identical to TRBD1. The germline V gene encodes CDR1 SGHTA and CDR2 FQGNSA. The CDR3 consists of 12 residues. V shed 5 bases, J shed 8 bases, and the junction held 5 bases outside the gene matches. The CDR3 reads CASSLLDREAFF. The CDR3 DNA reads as TGTGCCAGCAGCCTACTGGACAGGGAAGCTTTCTTT.

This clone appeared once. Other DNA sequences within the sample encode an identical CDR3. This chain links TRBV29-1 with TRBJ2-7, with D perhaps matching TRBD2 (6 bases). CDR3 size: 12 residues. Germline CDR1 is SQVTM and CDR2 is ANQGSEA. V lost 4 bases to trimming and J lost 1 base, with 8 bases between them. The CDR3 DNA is TGCAGCGTTGCTGCGGGGTCCTACGAGCAGTACTTC. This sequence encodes CSVAAGSYEQYF.

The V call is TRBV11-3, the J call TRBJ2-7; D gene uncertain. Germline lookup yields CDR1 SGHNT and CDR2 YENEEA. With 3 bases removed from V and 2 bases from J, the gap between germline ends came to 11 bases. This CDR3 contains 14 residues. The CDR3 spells CASSLGGPPYEQYF. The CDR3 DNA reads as TGTGCCAGCAGCTTGGGTGGGCCCCCCTACGAGCAGTACTTC.

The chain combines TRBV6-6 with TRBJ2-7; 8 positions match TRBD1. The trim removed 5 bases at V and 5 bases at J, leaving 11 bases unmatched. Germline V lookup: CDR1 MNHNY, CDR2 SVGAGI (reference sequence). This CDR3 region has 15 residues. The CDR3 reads CASSKIGGQGDEQYF. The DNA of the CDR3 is TGTGCCAGCAGTAAAATCGGAGGACAGGGAGACGAGCAGTACTTC.

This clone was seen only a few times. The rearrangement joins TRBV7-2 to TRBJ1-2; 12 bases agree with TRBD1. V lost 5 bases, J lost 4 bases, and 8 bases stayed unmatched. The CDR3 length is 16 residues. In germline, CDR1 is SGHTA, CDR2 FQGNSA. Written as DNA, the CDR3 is TGTGCCAGCAGCCTAGGGACAGGGGGCTCTCTCTATGGCTACACCTTC. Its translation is CASSLGTGGSLYGYTF.

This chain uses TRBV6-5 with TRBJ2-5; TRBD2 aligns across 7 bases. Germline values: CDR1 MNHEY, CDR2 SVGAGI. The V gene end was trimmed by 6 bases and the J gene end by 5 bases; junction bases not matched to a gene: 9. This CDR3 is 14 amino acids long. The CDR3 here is CASRKRDPRETQYF. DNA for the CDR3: TGTGCCAGCAGGAAGCGGGACCCTCGGGAGACCCAGTACTTC.

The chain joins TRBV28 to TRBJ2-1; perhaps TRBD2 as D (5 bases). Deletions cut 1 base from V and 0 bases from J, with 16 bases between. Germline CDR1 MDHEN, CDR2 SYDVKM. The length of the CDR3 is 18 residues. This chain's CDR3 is CASSLSPSPLSSYNEQFF. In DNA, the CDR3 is TGTGCCAGCAGTTTATCGCCTAGCCCTCTTAGCTCCTACAATGAGCAGTTCTTC.

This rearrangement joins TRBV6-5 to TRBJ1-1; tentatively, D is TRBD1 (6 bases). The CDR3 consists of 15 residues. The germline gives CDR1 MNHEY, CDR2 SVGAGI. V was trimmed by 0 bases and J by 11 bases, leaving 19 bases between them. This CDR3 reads CASSYSIVGALDAFF. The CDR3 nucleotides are TGTGCCAGCAGTTACTCGATAGTGGGGGCGCTGGATGCTTTCTTT.

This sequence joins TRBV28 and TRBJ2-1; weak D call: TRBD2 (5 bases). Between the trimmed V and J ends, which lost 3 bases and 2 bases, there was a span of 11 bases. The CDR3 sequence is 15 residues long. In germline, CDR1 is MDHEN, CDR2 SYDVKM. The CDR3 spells CASSFGGRTYNEQFF. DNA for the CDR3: TGTGCCAGCAGTTTTGGCGGGCGGACCTACAATGAGCAGTTCTTC.

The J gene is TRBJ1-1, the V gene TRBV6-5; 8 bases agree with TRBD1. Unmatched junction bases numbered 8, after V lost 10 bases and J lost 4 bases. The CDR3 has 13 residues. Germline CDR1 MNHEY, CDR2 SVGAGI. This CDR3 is CATQIQGATEAFF. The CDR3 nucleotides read TGTGCCACCCAAATTCAGGGGGCCACTGAAGCTTTCTTT.

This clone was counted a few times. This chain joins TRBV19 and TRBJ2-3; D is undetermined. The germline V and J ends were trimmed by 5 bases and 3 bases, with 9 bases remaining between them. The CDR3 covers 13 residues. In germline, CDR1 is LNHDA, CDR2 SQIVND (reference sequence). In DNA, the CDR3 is TGTGCCAGTAGTGTGGAGAGAACAGATACGCAGTATTTT. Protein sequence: CASSVERTDTQYF.

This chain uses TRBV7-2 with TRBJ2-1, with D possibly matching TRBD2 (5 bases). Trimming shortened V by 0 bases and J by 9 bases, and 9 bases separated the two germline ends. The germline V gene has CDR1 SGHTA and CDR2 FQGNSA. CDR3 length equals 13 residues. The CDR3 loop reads CASSLAPGVEQFF. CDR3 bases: TGTGCCAGCAGCTTAGCTCCCGGGGTTGAGCAGTTCTTC.

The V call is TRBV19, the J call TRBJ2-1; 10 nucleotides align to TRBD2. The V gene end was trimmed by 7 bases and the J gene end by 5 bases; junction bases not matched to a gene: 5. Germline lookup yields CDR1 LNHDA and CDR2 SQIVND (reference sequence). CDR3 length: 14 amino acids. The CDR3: CASNGLAANNEQFF. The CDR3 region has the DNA TGTGCCAGTAACGGACTAGCGGCCAACAATGAGCAGTTCTTC.

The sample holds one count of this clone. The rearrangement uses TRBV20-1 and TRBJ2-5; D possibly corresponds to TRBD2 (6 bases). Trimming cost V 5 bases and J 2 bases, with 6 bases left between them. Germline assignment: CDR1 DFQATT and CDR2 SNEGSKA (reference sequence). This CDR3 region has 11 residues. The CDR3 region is CSAGGQETQYF. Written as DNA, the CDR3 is TGCAGTGCTGGGGGGCAAGAGACCCAGTACTTC.